Included here is one T cell receptor (beta chain) sequence, with context. Authors' analysis steps: Reference gene primer amplification in the assay estimated nucleated cell counts. Libraries were prepared by immunoSEQ multiplex PCR; TCRdb keeps only in-frame clonotypes and omits some of them. The V and J calls and clone size are taken from that table; D and trimming were inferred from the DNA. The data show roughly 200,000 clones, around 80% seen once. The entry originates in a study of blood T cell repertoires in COVID-19. Study as a whole: The origin of the acute and convalescent COVID-19 samples was the United States, Italy and Spain. Sample material is recorded as cDNA or gDNA derived from T cells, B-cell-depleted T cells, or PBMCs.

Germline trimming cut 0 bases from V and 10 bases from J; bases unmatched to any gene: 5. The CDR3 covers 15 residues. Germline V gene data show CDR1 as LNHDA and CDR2 as SQIVND (reference sequence). Sequenced sample: peripheral blood. This sequence joins TRBV19 and TRBJ1-6, with 8 bases matching TRBD1. This TCR came from an elderly woman with active or convalescent COVID-19. CDR3 residues: CASSIEARGRSPLHF. CDR3 in DNA: TGTGCCAGTAGTATAGAAGCCAGGGGGCGATCACCCCTCCACTTT.